This T cell receptor beta chain was identified in a study of CD8 T cells in ankylosing spondylitis. Germline V gene lookup returns CDR1 SGHDN and CDR2 FVKESK. The CDR3 is 15 amino acids. The junction had 7 bases not matched to a gene; V was cut back by 2 bases and J by 10 bases. This clonotype was picked up many times. Its antigen is as yet unknown. TCRdb called the 5' RACE reads again in MiXCR, with one record for every CDR3 protein. The sample lists 180,000 or so distinct CDR3 sequences, about 9.9% occurring once. Regarding the study as a whole: Matched synovial fluid from ankylosing spondylitis patients was reported to be enriched for disease-linked clones. Relatively rare in peripheral blood, disease-linked clones were also CD8+.

The chain combines TRBV14 with TRBJ1-6, with 8 bases matching TRBD1. What was sequenced was blood, either unsorted or a sorted T cell fraction (not recorded which). This clonotype was obtained from a male donor with ankylosing spondylitis or in good health (not recorded which). The CDR3 reads CASSQSTGAGSPLHF. The CDR3 bases are TGTGCCAGCAGCCAATCGACAGGGGCGGGATCACCCCTCCACTTT. The variable domain in full, completed from reference TRBV14 and TRBJ1-6, reads EAGVTQFPSHSVIEKGQTVTLRCDPISGHDNLYWYRRVMGKEIKFLLHFVKESKQDESGMPNNRFLAERTGGTYSTLKVQPAELEDSGVYFCASSQSTGAGSPLHFGNGTRLTVT.